These T cell receptor beta chains were read from a single sample in a study of identical twins. TCRdb reanalysed the 5' RACE reads using MiXCR and keeps one entry per CDR3 protein. The sample lists just under 650,000 distinct CDR3 sequences; 7% to 7.5% were seen once. This sample also appeared in a second study, on yellow fever vaccine responses in identical twins.

Sequencing was done on a sample of PBMCs. The receptors originated from a woman aged 18-35 years in good health. Both conserved end residues are part of each CDR3. A D gene is named only where the DNA matches it firmly. Size tells how often a clone was seen (once, few, many) or the class of an expanded clone, and some rows leave it out.

clone_size | j_call | d_call | v_call | cdr3_nt | cdr3_aa
many | TRBJ2-3 | TRBD1 | TRBV29-1 | TGCAGCGTTGTAGGACAGGGGGTGACAGATACGCAGTATTTT | CSVVGQGVTDTQYF
. | TRBJ2-2 | . | TRBV6-5 | TGTGCCAGCAGTTACTCGACCGGGAAGTACACCGGGGAGCTGTTTTTT | CASSYSTGKYTGELFF
many | TRBJ2-7 | . | TRBV6-2/TRBV6-3 | TGTGCCAGCAGTTACAAAGGAGGGGAGCGTCGCGAGCAGTACTTC | CASSYKGGERREQYF
. | TRBJ2-7 | TRBD2 | TRBV29-1 | TGCAGCGTTGATGCTAGCGGGAGTCGCGAGCAGTACTTC | CSVDASGSREQYF
few | TRBJ2-2 | . | TRBV3-1 | TGTGCCAGCAGCCAAGATAGGCCATTGAGGACCGGGGAGCTGTTTTTT | CASSQDRPLRTGELFF
. | TRBJ2-6 | TRBD1 | TRBV5-1 | TGCGCCAGCAGCTTGGTACAGGGGGGAACGGGGGCCAACGTCCTGACTTTC | CASSLVQGGTGANVLTF
many | TRBJ2-3 | TRBD2 | TRBV6-1 | TGTGCCAGCACCTTAGCGGGACCCACAGATACGCAGTATTTT | CASTLAGPTDTQYF
. | TRBJ2-2 | . | TRBV3-1 | TGTGCCAGCAGCCAAGGACATTCTACCGGGGAGCTGTTTTTT | CASSQGHSTGELFF
few | TRBJ1-6 | . | TRBV19 | TGTGCCACCCACGGACTGAGATATAATTCACCCCTCCACTTT | CATHGLRYNSPLHF
. | TRBJ2-5 | TRBD2 | TRBV4-1 | TGCGCCAGCAGAAGAATAGTGATTAGCGGGGAGACCCAGTACTTC | CASRRIVISGETQYF
few | TRBJ2-3 | TRBD1 | TRBV4-1 | TGCGCCAGCAGCCAAATGCCCTCCCCCGGGACAGCTAACACAGATACGCAGTATTTT | CASSQMPSPGTANTDTQYF
many | TRBJ2-3 | TRBD2 | TRBV5-1 | TGCGCCAGCAGTGGGGACTTGAGCGGGACGACAGATACGCAGTATTTT | CASSGDLSGTTDTQYF
many | TRBJ2-3 | . | TRBV14 | TGTGCCAGCAGCCAAGCCCCCCGGGCGTCAGATACGCAGTATTTT | CASSQAPRASDTQYF
. | TRBJ2-1 | . | TRBV12-3/TRBV12-4 | TGTGCCAGCACCCTGTGGACTACAAACAATGAGCAGTTCTTC | CASTLWTTNNEQFF
few | TRBJ2-4 | . | TRBV19 | TGTGCCAGTAGTAGGTCGGGTAGGACCAACATTCAGTACTTC | CASSRSGRTNIQYF
. | TRBJ2-3 | TRBD2 | TRBV7-9 | TGTGCCAGCAGGTGGACTAGCGGGAGCCCGGATACGCAGTATTTT | CASRWTSGSPDTQYF
many | TRBJ1-2 | . | TRBV5-1 | TGCGCCAGCAGTCGGGACCAAATTAACTATGGCTACACCTTC | CASSRDQINYGYTF
. | TRBJ1-2 | . | TRBV4-1 | TGCGCCAGCAGCCAAGAGTGGGGAGGGCACTATGGCTACACCTTC | CASSQEWGGHYGYTF
. | TRBJ2-2 | . | TRBV29-1 | TGCAGCGTTGATAAGGCAGGGGGGATCGGGGAGCTGTTTTTT | CSVDKAGGIGELFF
many | TRBJ1-4 | TRBD1 | TRBV7-6 | TGTGCCAGCAGCCCTGGGACAGCCCTTAATGAAAAACTGTTTTTT | CASSPGTALNEKLFF
few | TRBJ2-7 | . | TRBV29-1 | TGCAGCGTTGGGGGTAGGACGACCTACGAGCAGTACTTC | CSVGGRTTYEQYF
many | TRBJ2-1 | . | TRBV29-1 | TGCAGCGTTGATGGAACTAGCTTAGGGGATGAGCAGTTCTTC | CSVDGTSLGDEQFF
. | TRBJ2-3 | TRBD2 | TRBV7-6 | TGTGCCAGCAGCTTAATACAGATAGCGGGAGGGCCGTATACGCAGTATTTT | CASSLIQIAGGPYTQYF
. | TRBJ2-1 | TRBD2 | TRBV20-1 | TGCAGTGCCGCCCGGACTAGCGGCCGGCATGAGCAGTTCTTC | CSAARTSGRHEQFF
. | TRBJ1-5 | . | TRBV6-1 | TGTGCCAGCCACAGGGTCAGCAGCAATCAGCCCCAGCATTTT | CASHRVSSNQPQHF
few | TRBJ2-5 | TRBD2 | TRBV10-3 | TGTGCCATCAGTGAGTTGGCTAGCGGGATCGATGAGACCCAGTACTTC | CAISELASGIDETQYF
many | TRBJ1-1 | . | TRBV7-2 | TGTGCCAGCAGCAAAAGGGTAAACATGAACACTGAAGCTTTCTTT | CASSKRVNMNTEAFF
many | TRBJ2-1 | . | TRBV29-1 | TGCAGCGTGGGACCCGACTATGGAAAGGATGAGCAGTTCTTC | CSVGPDYGKDEQFF
many | TRBJ1-5 | . | TRBV12-3/TRBV12-4 | TGTGCCAGCAGGGGCGCGGGGGGAAATCAGCCCCAGCATTTT | CASRGAGGNQPQHF
. | TRBJ1-1 | TRBD1 | TRBV29-1 | TGCAGCGTTGAAAAGGGGGCTTCGAACACTGAAGCTTTCTTT | CSVEKGASNTEAFF
many | TRBJ1-4 | . | TRBV6-5 | TGTGCCAGCAGTTACATCCAGGGTGGGAATGAAAAACTGTTTTTT | CASSYIQGGNEKLFF
. | TRBJ2-7 | . | TRBV7-9 | TGTGCCAGCAGCAAAGTATCTAACGGGGTCTACGAGCAGTACTTC | CASSKVSNGVYEQYF
. | TRBJ1-5 | . | TRBV25-1 | TGTGCCAGCAGTAATGGGAATCAGCCCCAGCATTTT | CASSNGNQPQHF
many | TRBJ2-3 | . | TRBV12-3/TRBV12-4 | TGTGCCAGCAGTTTTCAAGATACGCAGTATTTT | CASSFQDTQYF
. | TRBJ2-7 | TRBD1 | TRBV10-3 | TGTGCCATCAGCCAGGGGGACAGCTACGAGCAGTACTTC | CAISQGDSYEQYF
many | TRBJ2-3 | TRBD2 | TRBV20-1 | TGCAGTGCTAGGCGGGGGACTAGCACAGATACGCAGTATTTT | CSARRGTSTDTQYF
many | TRBJ1-1 | . | TRBV4-1 | TGCGCCAGCAGCCAGGTGGGAAGGCAGAACACTGAAGCTTTCTTT | CASSQVGRQNTEAFF
few | TRBJ2-1 | TRBD2 | TRBV11-2 | TGTGCCAGCAGCTCCCCCCGGGGGGGCAATGAGCAGTTCTTC | CASSSPRGGNEQFF
. | TRBJ2-7 | . | TRBV11-2 | TGTGCCAGCAGCTTATTCCAGGGACCCTACGAGCAGTACTTC | CASSLFQGPYEQYF
many | TRBJ1-6 | TRBD1 | TRBV3-1 | TGTGCCAGCAGCCCGGGAACAGGGGGGAGATCACCCCTCCACTTT | CASSPGTGGRSPLHF
many | TRBJ2-2 | . | TRBV7-2 | TGTGCCAGCAGTTATTCAGGCGCGGCCGGGGAGCTGTTTTTT | CASSYSGAAGELFF
few | TRBJ2-3 | TRBD2 | TRBV5-1 | TGCGCCAGCAGCCTGGTAGCTAGCGGGAGAGATACGCAGTATTTT | CASSLVASGRDTQYF
many | TRBJ1-5 | . | TRBV12-3/TRBV12-4 | TGTGCCAGCAGCCCCCCGTTGGGCAATCAGCCCCAGCATTTT | CASSPPLGNQPQHF
few | TRBJ1-5 | TRBD1 | TRBV6-1 | TGTGCCAGCAGGCCACAGGGGCTTTTGTTGACCCAGCATTTT | CASRPQGLLLTQHF
. | TRBJ2-7 | . | TRBV3-1 | TGTGCCAGCAGCCAAGAAGTGGGCAGCGATTACGAGCAGTACTTC | CASSQEVGSDYEQYF
. | TRBJ2-1 | TRBD2 | TRBV4-1 | TGCGCCAGCAGCCAAGGGGCGGGGGTGCCATACAATGAGCAGTTCTTC | CASSQGAGVPYNEQFF
many | TRBJ1-3 | . | TRBV12-3/TRBV12-4 | TGTGCCACCGCCGCAGGGGTCGGCGGAAACACCATATATTTT | CATAAGVGGNTIYF
. | TRBJ2-3 | . | TRBV5-8 | TGTGCCAGCAGCCCCTGGAGAACAGATACGCAGTATTTT | CASSPWRTDTQYF
few | TRBJ2-5 | . | TRBV20-1 | TGCAGTGCTAGCGTACCCAGTAGTCAGGGGACCCAGTACTTC | CSASVPSSQGTQYF
. | TRBJ1-1 | . | TRBV27 | TGTGCCAGCAGTTTATGGCCGACAGCAATGAACACTGAAGCTTTCTTT | CASSLWPTAMNTEAFF